These 28 T cell receptor beta chains were sequenced from one sample in a study of cytomegalovirus exposure and HLA in healthy donors. PCR was performed using 60 Vbeta and 13 Jbeta primers. Repertoires were generated with immunoSEQ multiplex PCR, while TCRdb's copy carries only in-frame clones and drops some. The table includes approximately 190,000 clones, about four fifths detected once. The sequencing sample was made of PBMCs. The receptors were gathered from a woman between 45 and 65 years old in good health and CMV-seropositive.

V and J are TRBV6-5 and TRBJ1-5, with D possibly being TRBD1 (6 bases). The CDR3 length is 13 residues. Trimming shortened V by 6 bases and J by 6 bases, and 12 bases separated the two germline ends. Per the germline V gene, CDR1 is MNHEY and CDR2 is SVGAGI. The chain's CDR3 is CASRHRVGQPQHF. For the CDR3, the DNA is TGTGCCAGCAGACACAGGGTCGGTCAGCCCCAGCATTTT.

This chain joins TRBV5-1 and TRBJ2-1; D might be TRBD2 (5 bases). The CDR3 covers 14 residues. Germline-derived CDR1 and CDR2 are SGHRS and YFSETQ. V dropped 4 bases and J dropped 3 bases, with 11 bases sitting between them. The CDR3 coding sequence is TGCGCCAGCAGCATCCGGGAACGCTACAATGAGCAGTTCTTC. Translation gives CASSIRERYNEQFF.

This clone occurred a few times. The chain links TRBV30 to TRBJ1-3; D possibly corresponds to TRBD1 (6 bases). This CDR3 has 13 residues. Trimming left V 5 bases short and J 5 bases short, with 13 bases between. CDR1 is GTSNPN and CDR2 is SVGIG in the germline V gene (reference sequence). CDR3 DNA: TGTGCCTGGCAGGACAGAAATCGAAACACCATATATTTT. Amino acid sequence: CAWQDRNRNTIYF. The full variable domain, completed using reference TRBV30 and TRBJ1-3, is SQTIHQWPATLVQPVGSPLSLECTVEGTSNPNLYWYRQAAGRGLQLLFYSVGIGQISSEVPQNLSASRPQDRQFILSSKKLLLSDSGFYLCAWQDRNRNTIYFGEGSWLTVV.

J is TRBJ2-1 and V is TRBV9, with 7 bases lining up with TRBD2. CDR1 and CDR2 (germline): SGDLS, YYNGEE. There are 15 residues in the CDR3. V lost 0 bases and J lost 3; bases outside the gene matches: 3. Written as DNA, the CDR3 is TGTGCCAGCAGCGTAGGGGGGGACTACTACAATGAGCAGTTCTTC. Encoded protein: CASSVGGDYYNEQFF.

V is TRBV5-1 and J is TRBJ1-2; TRBD1 aligns across 7 bases. The CDR3 runs to 13 residues. Germline V lookup: CDR1 SGHRS, CDR2 YFSETQ. With 4 bases clipped from V and 8 bases from J, the junction kept 8 bases outside the gene matches. This chain's CDR3 is CASSRDRAEGYTF. CDR3 coding DNA: TGCGCCAGCAGCCGCGACAGGGCGGAAGGCTACACCTTC.

This chain joins TRBV4-2 and TRBJ1-6; 8 bases are a match to TRBD1. This CDR3 has 17 residues. The junction had 6 bases not matched to a gene; V was cut back by 0 bases and J by 5 bases. Looked up from germline, CDR1 is LGHNA and CDR2 is YNFKEQ. CDR3 sequence: CASSQDFRGLDNSPLHF. Written as DNA, the CDR3 is TGTGCCAGCAGCCAAGATTTCAGGGGGCTAGATAATTCACCCCTCCACTTT.

This clone appeared a single time. This chain links TRBV29-1 with TRBJ1-1; D remains unclear. Germline values: CDR1 SQVTM, CDR2 ANQGSEA. The CDR3 runs 14 residues. V shed 0 bases and J shed 0 bases, with 8 bases lying between them. The CDR3 coding sequence is TGCAGCGTTGAAGATCCAGGTGTGAACACTGAAGCTTTCTTT. Protein: CSVEDPGVNTEAFF.

The V and J genes are TRBV7-2 and TRBJ1-1; D is perhaps TRBD1 (5 bases). Germline V gene data show CDR1 as SGHTA and CDR2 as FQGNSA. V was trimmed by 5 bases and J by 7 bases, leaving 14 bases between them. The CDR3 has 13 amino acids. CDR3 sequence reads: CASSPQGMGEAFF. CDR3 DNA: TGTGCCAGCAGCCCCCAGGGTATGGGTGAAGCTTTCTTT.

This chain links TRBV12-5 with TRBJ2-5, with 8 bases identical to TRBD1. The CDR3 is 15 amino acids. The ends lost 0 bases at V and 4 bases at J; junction bases unmatched: 4. Germline lookup yields CDR1 LGHNT and CDR2 FRNRAP. The CDR3 DNA reads TGTGCTAGTGGTTTGGTAGGACAGGGCTCAGAGACCCAGTACTTC. It codes for CASGLVGQGSETQYF.

V is TRBV19 and J is TRBJ1-5; possible D gene TRBD1, 5 bases. Germline CDR1 is LNHDA and CDR2 is SQIVND (reference sequence). Trimming shortened V by 3 bases and J by 3 bases, and 9 bases separated the two germline ends. The CDR3 runs 14 residues. This chain's CDR3 is CASSILTDNQPQHF. CDR3 sequence (DNA): TGTGCCAGTAGTATTCTGACAGACAATCAGCCCCAGCATTTT.

The chain is built from TRBV4-3 and TRBJ2-1; 12 nucleotides match TRBD2. The CDR3 loop spans 16 amino acids. V lost 0 bases to trimming and J lost 6 bases; unmatched junction nucleotides: 3. Germline-derived CDR1 and CDR2 are LGHNA and YSLEER. The CDR3 sequence: CASSQDPSGGANEQFF. In DNA, the CDR3 is TGCGCCAGCAGCCAAGACCCTAGCGGGGGGGCCAATGAGCAGTTCTTC.

V gene TRBV7-3 combines with J gene TRBJ2-2, with a possible D match to TRBD2 (5 bases). CDR1 is SGHTA, CDR2 FQGTGA, per germline. V lost 3 bases to trimming and J lost 8 bases, with 19 bases between them. CDR3 length equals 16 residues. CDR3 region: CASSLEGQARGGELFF. The CDR3 DNA reads as TGTGCCAGCAGCTTGGAAGGGCAGGCCCGAGGGGGGGAGCTGTTTTTT.

On this clone itself: Other nucleotide sequences from this sample produce the same CDR3. The chain joins TRBV6-6 to TRBJ2-3; 8 nucleotides agree with TRBD1. This CDR3 region has 13 residues. Germline-derived CDR1 and CDR2 are MNHNY and SVGAGI (reference sequence). Trimming cost V 6 bases and J 3 bases; bases outside gene matches: 2. The CDR3 loop is CASRRQGTDTQYF. The CDR3 DNA is TGTGCCAGCAGGAGACAGGGGACAGATACGCAGTATTTT.

This clone turned up a few times. As DNA, the CDR3 is TGCGCCAGCAGCTTGGGGGGGGAATACTACGAGCAGTACTTC. Its protein product is CASSLGGEYYEQYF. The genes are TRBV5-1 and TRBJ2-7, with D possibly matching TRBD2 (6 bases). The CDR3 is made up of 14 amino acids. CDR1 is SGHRS and CDR2 is YFSETQ in the germline V gene. V dropped 0 bases and J dropped 3 bases, with 10 bases sitting between them.

This sequence joins TRBV5-4 and TRBJ2-3; 8 bases are shared with TRBD2. Germline values: CDR1 SGHNT, CDR2 YYREEE (reference sequence). Unmatched junction bases numbered 8, after V lost 1 base and J lost 4 bases. This CDR3 comprises 16 residues. The CDR3 here is CASSLNAAGGSDTQYF. As DNA, the CDR3 is TGTGCCAGCAGCTTGAATGCCGCGGGGGGATCAGATACGCAGTATTTT. Looking up the rest from reference TRBV5-4 and TRBJ2-3 gives the full variable domain: ETGVTQSPTHLIKTRGQQVTLRCSSQSGHNTVSWYQQALGQGPQFIFQYYREEENGRGNFPPRFSGLQFPNYSSELNVNALELDDSALYLCASSLNAAGGSDTQYFGPGTRLTVL.

Of note for this clone: Other nucleotide sequences from this sample produce the same CDR3. The rearrangement joins TRBV4-1 to TRBJ1-1; D is unclear. In germline, CDR1 is MGHRA, CDR2 YSYEKL. Trimming stripped 1 base from V and 1 base from J, with 7 bases between. CDR3 length: 14 residues. The CDR3 here is CASSQGGWNTEAFF. For the CDR3, the DNA is TGCGCCAGCAGCCAAGGCGGGTGGAACACTGAAGCTTTCTTT.

The V and J genes are TRBV4-1 and TRBJ2-7; D is perhaps TRBD1 (6 bases). The germline CDR1 and CDR2 sequences are MGHRA and YSYEKL. This CDR3 is 15 amino acids long. Trimming cost V 0 bases and J 6 bases, with 15 bases left between them. This chain's CDR3 is CASSQDARGASEQYF. CDR3 sequence (DNA): TGCGCCAGCAGCCAAGATGCCAGGGGCGCATCCGAGCAGTACTTC.

This clone was seen once. The chain recombines TRBV27 with TRBJ2-1, with 7 bases that match TRBD1. J lost 4 bases, V lost 6 bases, and 9 bases had no gene match. The CDR3 consists of 15 residues. Looked up from germline, CDR1 is MNHEY and CDR2 is SMNVEV (reference sequence). The CDR3 reads CASRLTGARYNEQFF. CDR3 nucleotides: TGTGCCAGCAGATTAACAGGGGCCCGGTACAATGAGCAGTTCTTC.

This clone has a single count. The V gene is TRBV5-6, the J gene TRBJ1-6, with TRBD1 as a possible D gene (6 bases). The CDR3 has 14 amino acids. Germline V gene lookup returns CDR1 SGHDT and CDR2 YYEEEE. V lost 4 bases and J 9 bases, leaving 14 bases between the germline ends. The CDR3 coding sequence is TGTGCCAGCAGCGTCACAGGGTCGGGTTCACCCCTCCACTTT. This codes for CASSVTGSGSPLHF. The full variable domain, its missing parts supplied by reference TRBV5-6 and TRBJ1-6, is DAGVTQSPTHLIKTRGQQVTLRCSPKSGHDTVSWYQQALGQGPQFIFQYYEEEERQRGNFPDRFSGHQFPNYSSELNVNALLLGDSALYLCASSVTGSGSPLHFGNGTRLTVT.

The chain links TRBV5-1 to TRBJ1-5; D remains unclear. Trimming removed 0 bases at V and 5 bases at J, with 12 bases between. The CDR3 is 15 amino acids. Germline V lookup: CDR1 SGHRS, CDR2 YFSETQ. In DNA, the CDR3 is TGCGCCAGCAGCTTGGCCGATGGCCTAGATCAGCCCCAGCATTTT. This encodes CASSLADGLDQPQHF. Together with reference TRBV5-1 and TRBJ1-5, the CDR3 gives the full variable domain: KAGVTQTPRYLIKTRGQQVTLSCSPISGHRSVSWYQQTPGQGLQFLFEYFSETQRNKGNFPGRFSGRQFSNSRSEMNVSTLELGDSALYLCASSLADGLDQPQHFGDGTRLSIL.

The rearrangement joins TRBV10-3 to TRBJ1-6; 9 nucleotides match TRBD1. V lost 0 bases, J lost 7 bases, and 1 base stayed unmatched. The CDR3 contains 15 residues. CDR1 is ENHRY, CDR2 SYGVKD, per germline. For the CDR3, the DNA is TGTGCCATCAGTGAGTCGGGGACAGGGAATTCACCCCTCCACTTT. Translating gives CAISESGTGNSPLHF.

The chain is built from TRBV27 and TRBJ1-1, with 8 bases that match TRBD1. J gave up 3 bases and V 10 bases, and 4 bases lay outside the gene matches. The CDR3 has 12 amino acids. The germline gives CDR1 MNHEY, CDR2 SMNVEV (reference sequence). The chain's CDR3 is CATRTGYTEAFF. Here the CDR3 DNA reads TGTGCCACGAGGACAGGGTACACTGAAGCTTTCTTT.

The count of this clone is one. The chain joins TRBV11-3 to TRBJ1-5; possibly TRBD1 for D (6 bases). The ends were cut back, 0 bases at V and 0 bases at J, with 9 bases in the middle. The CDR3 is 16 amino acids. The germline V gene encodes CDR1 SGHNT and CDR2 YENEEA. The CDR3, as DNA: TGTGCCAGCAGCTTAGACGGCAGGGGTAGCAATCAGCCCCAGCATTTT. Amino acids: CASSLDGRGSNQPQHF. Based on the CDR3 plus reference TRBV11-3 and TRBJ1-5, the full variable domain is EAGVVQSPRYKIIEKKQPVAFWCNPISGHNTLYWYLQNLGQGPELLIRYENEEAVDDSQLPKDRFSAERLKGVDSTLKIQPAELGDSAVYLCASSLDGRGSNQPQHFGDGTRLSIL.

The CDR3 sequence: CSVLPGGANQPQHF. CDR3 DNA: TGCAGCGTCCTCCCTGGGGGGGCGAATCAGCCCCAGCATTTT. The chain links TRBV29-1 to TRBJ1-5; a weak D match, TRBD1 (6 bases). Trimming pared 6 bases from V and 4 bases from J, leaving 16 bases between. Per the germline V gene, CDR1 is SQVTM and CDR2 is ANQGSEA. This CDR3 comprises 14 residues. Variable domain in full (rest from reference TRBV29-1 and TRBJ1-5): SAVISQKPSRDICQRGTSLTIQCQVDSQVTMMFWYRQQPGQSLTLIATANQGSEATYESGFVIDKFPISRPNLTFSTLTVSNMSPEDSSIYLCSVLPGGANQPQHFGDGTRLSIL.

The chain links TRBV7-9 to TRBJ2-1; 7 nucleotides line up with TRBD2. The ends lost 7 bases at V and 12 bases at J; junction bases unmatched: 6. The CDR3 sequence is 11 residues long. The germline CDR1 and CDR2 sequences are SEHNR and FQNEAQ (reference sequence). The CDR3 reads CASTNSGSQFF. DNA for the CDR3: TGTGCCAGCACCAATAGCGGGTCGCAGTTCTTC.

The J gene is TRBJ2-5, the V gene TRBV12-5; D is unclear. V lost 7 bases and J 5 bases, leaving 11 bases between the germline ends. The germline CDR1 and CDR2 sequences are LGHNT and FRNRAP. The CDR3 is 12 amino acids. For the CDR3, the DNA is TGTGCTAGTGCCCTTGGGCTTGAGACCCAGTACTTC. Its translation: CASALGLETQYF.

The rearrangement links TRBV5-1 to TRBJ2-3, with 12 bases aligning to TRBD2. This CDR3 comprises 16 residues. Per germline, CDR1 SGHRS and CDR2 YFSETQ. The ends lost 4 bases at V and 0 bases at J; junction bases unmatched: 3. CDR3 coding DNA: TGCGCCAGCAGCACAGGGACTAGCGGGAGCACAGATACGCAGTATTTT. Translating it yields CASSTGTSGSTDTQYF.

The rearrangement uses TRBV7-2 and TRBJ1-4, with D unresolved. CDR3 size: 14 residues. Trimming pared 4 bases from V and 4 bases from J, leaving 10 bases between. The V gene's germline CDR1 is SGHTA and CDR2 FQGNSA. The CDR3 reads CASSSSSGNEKLFF. The CDR3 DNA reads as TGTGCCAGCAGCTCGTCCTCGGGTAATGAAAAACTGTTTTTT.